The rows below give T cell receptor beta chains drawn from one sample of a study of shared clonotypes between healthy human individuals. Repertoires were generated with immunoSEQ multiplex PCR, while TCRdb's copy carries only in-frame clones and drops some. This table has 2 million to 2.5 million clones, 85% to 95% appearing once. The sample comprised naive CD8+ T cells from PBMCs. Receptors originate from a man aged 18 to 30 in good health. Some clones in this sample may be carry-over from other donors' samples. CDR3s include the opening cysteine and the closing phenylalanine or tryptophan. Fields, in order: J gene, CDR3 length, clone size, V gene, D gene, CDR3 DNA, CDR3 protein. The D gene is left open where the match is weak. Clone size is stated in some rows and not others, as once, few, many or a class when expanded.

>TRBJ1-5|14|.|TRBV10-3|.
TGTGCCATCAGTGAGGGGTATAGCAATCAGCCCCAGCATTTT
CAISEGYSNQPQHF
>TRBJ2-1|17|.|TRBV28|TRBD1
TGTGCCAGCAGTTTATCCTACTTGGACAGGGAAAACAATGAGCAGTTCTTC
CASSLSYLDRENNEQFF
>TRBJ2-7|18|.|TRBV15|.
TGTGCCAACCCCACCCCAAGAGATGTTGTCGCCCATACCTACGAGCAGTACTTC
CANPTPRDVVAHTYEQYF
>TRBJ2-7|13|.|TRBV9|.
TGTGCCAGCAGCCTCTCGGACAGCTACGAGCAGTACTTC
CASSLSDSYEQYF
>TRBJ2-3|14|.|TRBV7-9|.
TGTGCGTTGGCCAGGGCCCCTCGCACAGATACGCAGTATTTT
CALARAPRTDTQYF
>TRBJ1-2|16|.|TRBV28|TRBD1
TGTGCCAGCAGTAACATAGGGACAGGGGATAACTATGGCTACACCTTC
CASSNIGTGDNYGYTF
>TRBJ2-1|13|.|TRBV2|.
TGTGCCAGCAGCCTAAGTGGGTACAATGAGCAGTTCTTC
CASSLSGYNEQFF
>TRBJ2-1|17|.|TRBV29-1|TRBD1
TGCAGCGTTTATCGTCCGACAGGGGGCTTGGGGTACAATGAGCAGTTCTTC
CSVYRPTGGLGYNEQFF
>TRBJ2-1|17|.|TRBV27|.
TGTGCCAGCAGTTTATCGGTGGCCAGCGGAATCTACAATGAGCAGTTCTTC
CASSLSVASGIYNEQFF
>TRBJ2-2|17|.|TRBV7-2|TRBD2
TGTGCCAGCAGCTTTATCCGGGACTACTCGAACACCGGGGAGCTGTTTTTT
CASSFIRDYSNTGELFF
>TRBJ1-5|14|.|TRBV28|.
TGTGCCGGGGGTTGGGGCGAAGGGAATCAGCCCCAGCATTTT
CAGGWGEGNQPQHF
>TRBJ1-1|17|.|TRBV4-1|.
TGCGCCAGCAGCCAAGCTGGACCTGGCTTTTTCCGCACTGAAGCTTTCTTT
CASSQAGPGFFRTEAFF
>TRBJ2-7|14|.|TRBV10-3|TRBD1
TGTGCCATCAAAGATCGGACAGGGGAGCACGAGCAGTACTTC
CAIKDRTGEHEQYF
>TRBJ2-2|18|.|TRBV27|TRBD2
TGTGCCAGCAGTTTCGAACCCTCCCCCGGGAGGGCCTCCGGGGAGCTGTTTTTT
CASSFEPSPGRASGELFF
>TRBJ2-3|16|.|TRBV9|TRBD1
TGTGCCAGCAGCACCCGGACAGGGGGAATCACAGATACGCAGTATTTT
CASSTRTGGITDTQYF
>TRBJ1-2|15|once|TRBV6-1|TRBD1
TGTGCCAGCAGTGAATCTGGGACAGGCGGCTATGGCTACACCTTC
CASSESGTGGYGYTF
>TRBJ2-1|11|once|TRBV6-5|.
TGTGCCAGCAGTTACGTCGGTGAGCAGTTCTTC
CASSYVGEQFF
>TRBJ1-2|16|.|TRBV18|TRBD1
TGTGCCAGCTCACCTTACCCCACAGGGGACGACTATGGCTACACCTTC
CASSPYPTGDDYGYTF
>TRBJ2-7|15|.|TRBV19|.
TGTGCCAGTAGTATGGGGCCGGGACCCATCTACGAGCAGTACTTC
CASSMGPGPIYEQYF
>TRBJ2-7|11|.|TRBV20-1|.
TGCAGTGCTAGATGGGGCTACGAGCAGTACTTC
CSARWGYEQYF
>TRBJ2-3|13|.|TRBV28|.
TGTGCCAGCAGGGGAACTAGCACAGATACGCAGTATTTT
CASRGTSTDTQYF
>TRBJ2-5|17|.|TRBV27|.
TGTGCCAGCAGTCTAAACCGGGACCGCCGCTATCAAGAGACCCAGTACTTC
CASSLNRDRRYQETQYF
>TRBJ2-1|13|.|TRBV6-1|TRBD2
TGTGCCAGCATTCCCAGGCGGGAGGATGAGCAGTTCTTC
CASIPRREDEQFF
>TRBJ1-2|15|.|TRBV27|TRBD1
TGTGCCAGCAGTCCCCGGACAGGGCTCAGCTATGGCTACACCTTC
CASSPRTGLSYGYTF
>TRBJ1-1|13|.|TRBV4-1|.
TGCGCCAGCAGCCAAGATGGAATCAGTGGAGCTTTCTTT
CASSQDGISGAFF
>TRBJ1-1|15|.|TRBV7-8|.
TGTGCCAGCAGCTCGCACCTAACTGGGGACACTGAAGCTTTCTTT
CASSSHLTGDTEAFF
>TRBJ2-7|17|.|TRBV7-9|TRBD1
TGTGCCAGCAGTTCCGGGACAGGGGGCGGAAGCTCCTACGAGCAGTACTTC
CASSSGTGGGSSYEQYF
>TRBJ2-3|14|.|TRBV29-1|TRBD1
TGCAGCGTTACCTGGACAGGGAGAACCGATACGCAGTATTTT
CSVTWTGRTDTQYF
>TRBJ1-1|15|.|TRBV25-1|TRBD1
TGTGCCAGCAGTCTTACAGGGGGCAGGAACACTGAAGCTTTCTTT
CASSLTGGRNTEAFF
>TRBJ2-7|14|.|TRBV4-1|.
TGCGCCAGCAGCCGAATAGGGGACTCCTACGAGCAGTACTTC
CASSRIGDSYEQYF
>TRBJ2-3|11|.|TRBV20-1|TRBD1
TGCAGTGCTAGAACCGGGACAGGGCGTTATTTT
CSARTGTGRYF
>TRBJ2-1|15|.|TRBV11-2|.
TGTGCCAGCAGCTTAGAGCTCGCGCGATACAATGAGCAGTTCTTC
CASSLELARYNEQFF
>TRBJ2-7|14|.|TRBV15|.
TGTGCCACCAGCCCGGGGACGGGTGGCTACGAGCAGTACTTC
CATSPGTGGYEQYF
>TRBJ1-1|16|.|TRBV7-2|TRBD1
TGTGCCAGCAGCTTACCTCTTGGACAGGTGAACACTGAAGCTTTCTTT
CASSLPLGQVNTEAFF
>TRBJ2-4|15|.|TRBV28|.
TGTGCCAGCAGCGTTACAGGGTTCGCCAAAAACATTCAGTACTTC
CASSVTGFAKNIQYF
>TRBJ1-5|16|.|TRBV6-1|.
TGTGCCAGCAGTGAACCCGTTCTTGGGAGCAATCAGCCCCAGCATTTT
CASSEPVLGSNQPQHF
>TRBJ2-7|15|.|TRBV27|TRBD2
TGTGCCAGCAGTTTATCACTAGCGGTAACCTACGAGCAGTACTTC
CASSLSLAVTYEQYF
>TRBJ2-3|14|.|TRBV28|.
TGTGCCAGCAGTCTAAGCGAGAACACAGATACGCAGTATTTT
CASSLSENTDTQYF
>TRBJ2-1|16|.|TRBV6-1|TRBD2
TGTGCCAGCAGTGAATCTTACCGGGAGGTCCGGAATGAGCAGTTCTTC
CASSESYREVRNEQFF
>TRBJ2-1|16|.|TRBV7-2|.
TGTGCCAGCAGCCCGGGGCGGGACAGCTCCTACAATGAGCAGTTCTTC
CASSPGRDSSYNEQFF
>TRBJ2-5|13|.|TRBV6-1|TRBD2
TGTGCCAGCAGTGAACGGGGGGGGGAGACCCAGTACTTC
CASSERGGETQYF